The sequence of this T cell receptor (beta chain) was determined in a study of cytotoxic CD8 clonotypes in ibrutinib-treated CLL. For the study at large: Results showed around 25 partial and 2 complete responses; following median around 68 months, around 14 remained remitted, around twelve advanced.

General study results and limits: Clonality went up at the time of ibrutinib response, stayed stable in sustained remission, and later dropped back toward its baseline level at progression.

Concerning this clone: Its antigen is currently unknown.

Germline CDR1 is MDHEN and CDR2 is SYDVKM. With V trimmed by 4 bases and J by 9 bases, 6 bases remained unmatched. This CDR3 comprises 15 residues. Sequencing sought depths of 1 in 200,000 to 1 in 1 million T cells. The protocol was immunoSEQ multiplex PCR, while the TCRdb copy is restricted to in-frame clones and leaves out a portion. The table records around 76,000 clones, roughly 83% of them present only once. The chain has TRBV28 and TRBJ2-1; 13 bases are a match to TRBD2. Material: PBMCs, obtained after 24 months of ibrutinib treatment. The TCR comes from a human donor with chronic lymphocytic leukemia. CDR3 residues: CASSSPTSGRIEQFF. The CDR3 DNA follows: TGTGCCAGCAGTTCCCCGACTAGCGGGAGGATTGAGCAGTTCTTC.